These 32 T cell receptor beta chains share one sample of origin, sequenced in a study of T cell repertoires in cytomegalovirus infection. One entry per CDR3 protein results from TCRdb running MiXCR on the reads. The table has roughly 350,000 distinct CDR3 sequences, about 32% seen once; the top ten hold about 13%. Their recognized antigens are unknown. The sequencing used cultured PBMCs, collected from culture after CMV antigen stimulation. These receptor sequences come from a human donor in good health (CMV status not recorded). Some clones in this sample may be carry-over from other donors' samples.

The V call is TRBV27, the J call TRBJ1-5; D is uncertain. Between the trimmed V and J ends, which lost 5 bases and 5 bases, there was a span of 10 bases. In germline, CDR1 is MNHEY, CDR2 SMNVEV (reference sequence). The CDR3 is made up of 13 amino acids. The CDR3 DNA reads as TGTGCCAGCAGTACCTGGGGTGATCAGCCCCAGCATTTT. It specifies CASSTWGDQPQHF.

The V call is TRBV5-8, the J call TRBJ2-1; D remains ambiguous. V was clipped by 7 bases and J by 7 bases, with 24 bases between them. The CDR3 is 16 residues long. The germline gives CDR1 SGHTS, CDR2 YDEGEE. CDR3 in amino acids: CASAQRWTPRTNEQFF. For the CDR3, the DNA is TGTGCCAGCGCCCAGAGGTGGACGCCGAGAACAAATGAGCAGTTCTTC.

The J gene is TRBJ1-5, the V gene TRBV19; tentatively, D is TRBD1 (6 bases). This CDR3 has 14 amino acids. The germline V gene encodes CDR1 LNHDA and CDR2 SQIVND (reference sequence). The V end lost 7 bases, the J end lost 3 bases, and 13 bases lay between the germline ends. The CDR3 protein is CASTVDRNNQPQHF. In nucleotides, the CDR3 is TGTGCCAGTACCGTAGACAGGAACAATCAGCCCCAGCATTTT. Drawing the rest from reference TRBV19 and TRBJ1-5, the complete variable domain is DGGITQSPKYLFRKEGQNVTLSCEQNLNHDAMYWYRQDPGQGLRLIYYSQIVNDFQKGDIAEGYSVSREKKESFPLTVTSAQKNPTAFYLCASTVDRNNQPQHFGDGTRLSIL.

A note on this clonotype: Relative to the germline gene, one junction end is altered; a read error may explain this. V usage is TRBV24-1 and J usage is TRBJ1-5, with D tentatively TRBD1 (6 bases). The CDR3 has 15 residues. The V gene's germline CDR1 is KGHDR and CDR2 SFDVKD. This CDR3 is CATSGGTSSDQPQHF. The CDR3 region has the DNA TGTGCCACCAGTGGGGGGACAAGTAGCGATCAGCCCCAGCATTTT.

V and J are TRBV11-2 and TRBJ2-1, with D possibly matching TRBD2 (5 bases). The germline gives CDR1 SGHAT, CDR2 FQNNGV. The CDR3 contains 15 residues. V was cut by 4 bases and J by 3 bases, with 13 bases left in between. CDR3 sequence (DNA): TGTGCCAGCAGCTCCGACTACGTAGGCTACAATGAGCAGTTCTTC. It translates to CASSSDYVGYNEQFF.

CDR3 amino acids: CASSIYRGLSGELFF. The CDR3, as DNA: TGTGCCAGTAGTATTTACAGGGGGCTATCCGGGGAGCTGTTTTTT. V and J are TRBV19 and TRBJ2-2, with TRBD1 matching over 9 bases. CDR3 length equals 15 residues. After removal of 3 bases from V and 6 bases from J, the junction contained 5 bases not matched to a gene. Germline-derived CDR1 and CDR2 are LNHDA and SQIVND (reference sequence).

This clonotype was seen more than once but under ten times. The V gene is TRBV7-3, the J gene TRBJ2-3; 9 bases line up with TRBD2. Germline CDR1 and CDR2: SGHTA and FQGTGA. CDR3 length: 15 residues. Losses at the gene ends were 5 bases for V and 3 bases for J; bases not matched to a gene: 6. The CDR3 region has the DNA TGTGCCAGCAGCCCCCTAGCGGGAAATACAGATACGCAGTATTTT. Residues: CASSPLAGNTDTQYF. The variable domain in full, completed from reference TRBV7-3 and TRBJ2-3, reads GAGVSQTPSNKVTEKGKYVELRCDPISGHTALYWYRQSLGQGPEFLIYFQGTGAADDSGLPNDRFFAVRPEGSVSTLKIQRTERGDSAVYLCASSPLAGNTDTQYFGPGTRLTVL.

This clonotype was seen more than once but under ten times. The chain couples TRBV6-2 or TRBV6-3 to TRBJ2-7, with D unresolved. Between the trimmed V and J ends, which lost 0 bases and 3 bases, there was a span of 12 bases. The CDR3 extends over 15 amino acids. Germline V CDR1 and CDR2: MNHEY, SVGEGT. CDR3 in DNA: TGTGCCAGCAGTTACTCGCGGAGCCTCCGCTACGAGCAGTACGTC. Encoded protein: CASSYSRSLRYEQYV.

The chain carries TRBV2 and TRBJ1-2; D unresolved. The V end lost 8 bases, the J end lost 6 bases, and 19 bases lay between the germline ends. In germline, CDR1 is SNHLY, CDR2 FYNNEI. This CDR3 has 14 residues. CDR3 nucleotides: TGTGCCAGCCCAAACGGAGAGGGAAGGGATGGCTACACCTTC. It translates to CASPNGEGRDGYTF.

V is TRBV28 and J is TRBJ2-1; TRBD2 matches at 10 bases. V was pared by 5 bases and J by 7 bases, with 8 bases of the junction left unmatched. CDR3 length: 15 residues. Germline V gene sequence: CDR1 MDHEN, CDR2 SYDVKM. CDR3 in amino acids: CASSPAGGPLNEQFF. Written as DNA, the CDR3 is TGTGCCAGCAGTCCAGCGGGAGGGCCTCTAAATGAGCAGTTCTTC.

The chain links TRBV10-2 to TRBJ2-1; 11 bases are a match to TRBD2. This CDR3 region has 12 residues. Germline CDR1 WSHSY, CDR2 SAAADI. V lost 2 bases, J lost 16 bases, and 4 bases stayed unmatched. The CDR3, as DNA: TGCGCCAGCAGTGAGACCGGGACTAGCGGTTTCTTC. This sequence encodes CASSETGTSGFF.

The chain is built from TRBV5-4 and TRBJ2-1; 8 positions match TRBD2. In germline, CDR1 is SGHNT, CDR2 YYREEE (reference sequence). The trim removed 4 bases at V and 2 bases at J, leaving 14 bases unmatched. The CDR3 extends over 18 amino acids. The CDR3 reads CASSGAIAGLVTYNEQFF. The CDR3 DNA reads TGTGCCAGCAGCGGGGCGATAGCGGGATTAGTAACCTACAATGAGCAGTTCTTC.

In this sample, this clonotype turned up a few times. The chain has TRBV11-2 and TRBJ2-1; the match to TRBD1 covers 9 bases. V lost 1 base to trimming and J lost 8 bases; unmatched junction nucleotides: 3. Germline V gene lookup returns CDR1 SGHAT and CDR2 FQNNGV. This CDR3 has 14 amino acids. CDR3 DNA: TGTGCCAGCAGCTTAGCGGACAGGGGCCATGAGCAGTTCTTC. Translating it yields CASSLADRGHEQFF.

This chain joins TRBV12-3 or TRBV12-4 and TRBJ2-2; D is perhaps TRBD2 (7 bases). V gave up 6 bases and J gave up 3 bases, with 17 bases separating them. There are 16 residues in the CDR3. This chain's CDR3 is CASRSSRGADTGELFF. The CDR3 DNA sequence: TGTGCCAGCAGGTCCTCTCGGGGGGCCGACACCGGGGAGCTGTTTTTT.

CDR3 sequence (DNA): TGCAGTGCTAGGGGAGGAGGAACTCAAGCTTTCTTT. Translation: CSARGGGTQAFF. The chain links TRBV20-1 to TRBJ1-1; D not certain. This CDR3 is built from 12 residues. Trimming shortened V by 3 bases and J by 9 bases, and 14 bases separated the two germline ends. Germline V gene lookup returns CDR1 DFQATT and CDR2 SNEGSKA (reference sequence).

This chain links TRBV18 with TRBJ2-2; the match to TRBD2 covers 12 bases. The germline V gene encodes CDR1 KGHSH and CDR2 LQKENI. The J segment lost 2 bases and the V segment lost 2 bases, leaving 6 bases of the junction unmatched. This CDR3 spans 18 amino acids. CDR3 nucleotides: TGTGCCAGCTCACCATTACTAGCGGGAGGAACTAACACCGGGGAGCTGTTTTTT. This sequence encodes CASSPLLAGGTNTGELFF.

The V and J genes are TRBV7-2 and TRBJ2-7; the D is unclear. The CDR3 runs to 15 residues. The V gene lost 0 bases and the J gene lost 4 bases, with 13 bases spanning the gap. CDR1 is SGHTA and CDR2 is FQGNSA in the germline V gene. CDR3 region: CASSLARLTSYEQYF. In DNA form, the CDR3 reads TGTGCCAGCAGCTTAGCGCGGCTCACCAGTTACGAGCAGTACTTC.

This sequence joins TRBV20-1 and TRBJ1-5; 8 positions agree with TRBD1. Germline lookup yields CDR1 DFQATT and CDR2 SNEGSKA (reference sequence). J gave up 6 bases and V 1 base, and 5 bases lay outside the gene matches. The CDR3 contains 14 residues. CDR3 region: CSARGTGIVQPQHF. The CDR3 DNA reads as TGCAGTGCTAGAGGGACAGGGATCGTTCAGCCCCAGCATTTT.

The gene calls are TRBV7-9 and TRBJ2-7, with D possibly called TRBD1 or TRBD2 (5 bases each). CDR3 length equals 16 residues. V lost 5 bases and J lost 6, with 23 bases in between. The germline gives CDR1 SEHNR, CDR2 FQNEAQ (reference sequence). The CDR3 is CASSHHRDERATEQYF. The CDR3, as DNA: TGTGCCAGCAGCCATCACCGGGACGAAAGGGCTACCGAGCAGTACTTC.

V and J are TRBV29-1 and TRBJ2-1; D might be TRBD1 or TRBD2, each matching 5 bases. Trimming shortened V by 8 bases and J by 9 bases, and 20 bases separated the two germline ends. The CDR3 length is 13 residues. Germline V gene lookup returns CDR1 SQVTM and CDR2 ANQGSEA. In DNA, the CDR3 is TGCAGCCATATCCGGGGCTCAACGCGTGAGCAGTTCTTC. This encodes CSHIRGSTREQFF.

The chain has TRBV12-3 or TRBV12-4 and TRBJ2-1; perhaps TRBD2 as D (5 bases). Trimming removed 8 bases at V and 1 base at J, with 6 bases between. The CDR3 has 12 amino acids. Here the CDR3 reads CASRGSYNEQFF. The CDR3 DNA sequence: TGTGCCAGCCGGGGATCCTACAATGAGCAGTTCTTC.

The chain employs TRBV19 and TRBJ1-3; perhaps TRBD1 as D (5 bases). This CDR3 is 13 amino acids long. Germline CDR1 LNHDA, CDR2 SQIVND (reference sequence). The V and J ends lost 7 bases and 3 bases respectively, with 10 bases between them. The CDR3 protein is CASTRALGNTIYF. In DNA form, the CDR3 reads TGTGCCAGTACCAGGGCTCTTGGAAACACCATATATTTT.

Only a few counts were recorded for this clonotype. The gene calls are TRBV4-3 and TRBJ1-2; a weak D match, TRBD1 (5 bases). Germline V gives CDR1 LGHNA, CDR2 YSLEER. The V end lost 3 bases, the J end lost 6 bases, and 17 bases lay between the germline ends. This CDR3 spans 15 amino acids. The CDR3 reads CASSHGTGRKDGYTF. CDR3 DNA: TGCGCCAGCAGCCATGGTACGGGACGAAAGGATGGCTACACCTTC.

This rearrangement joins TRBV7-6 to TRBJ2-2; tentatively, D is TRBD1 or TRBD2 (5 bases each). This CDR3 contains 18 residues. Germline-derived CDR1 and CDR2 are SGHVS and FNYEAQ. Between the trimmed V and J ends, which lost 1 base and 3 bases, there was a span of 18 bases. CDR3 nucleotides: TGTGCCAGCAGCTTAGTATCGGGGCTCCGCGAGGACACCGGGGAGCTGTTTTTT. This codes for CASSLVSGLREDTGELFF. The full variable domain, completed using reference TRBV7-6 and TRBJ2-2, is GAGVSQSPRYKVTKRGQDVALRCDPISGHVSLYWYRQALGQGPEFLTYFNYEAQQDKSGLPNDRFSAERPEGSISTLTIQRTEQRDSAMYRCASSLVSGLREDTGELFFGEGSRLTVL.

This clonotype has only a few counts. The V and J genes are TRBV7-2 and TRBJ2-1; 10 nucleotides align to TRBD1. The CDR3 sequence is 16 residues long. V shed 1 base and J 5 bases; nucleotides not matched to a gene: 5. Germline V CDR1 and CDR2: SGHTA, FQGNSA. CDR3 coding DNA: TGTGCCAGCAGCTTAGGTCGCGGGACAGGGGACAATGAGCAGTTCTTC. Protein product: CASSLGRGTGDNEQFF. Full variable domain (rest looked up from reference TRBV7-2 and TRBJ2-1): GAGVSQSPSNKVTEKGKDVELRCDPISGHTALYWYRQSLGQGLEFLIYFQGNSAPDKSGLPSDRFSAERTGGSVSTLTIQRTQQEDSAVYLCASSLGRGTGDNEQFFGPGTRLTVL.

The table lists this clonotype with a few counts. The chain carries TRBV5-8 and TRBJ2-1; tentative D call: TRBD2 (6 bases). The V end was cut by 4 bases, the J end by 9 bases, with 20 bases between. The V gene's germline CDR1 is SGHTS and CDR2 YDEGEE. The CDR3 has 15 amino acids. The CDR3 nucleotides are TGTGCCAGCAGCCCGGGACTCACCCACTCTAGTGAGCAGTTCTTC. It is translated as CASSPGLTHSSEQFF.

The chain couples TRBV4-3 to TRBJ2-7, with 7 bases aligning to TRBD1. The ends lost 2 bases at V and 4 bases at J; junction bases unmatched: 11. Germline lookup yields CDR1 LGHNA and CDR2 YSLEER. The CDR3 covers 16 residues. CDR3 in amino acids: CASSQSLRDSGYEQYF. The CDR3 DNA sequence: TGCGCCAGCAGCCAATCCTTACGGGACAGCGGTTACGAGCAGTACTTC.

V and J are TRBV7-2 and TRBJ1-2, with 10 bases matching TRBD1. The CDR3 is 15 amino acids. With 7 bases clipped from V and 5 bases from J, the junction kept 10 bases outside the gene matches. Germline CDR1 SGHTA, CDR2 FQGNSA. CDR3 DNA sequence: TGTGCCAGCATGAAGGGGGGGGGACAGGGGTATGGCTACACCTTC. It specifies CASMKGGGQGYGYTF.

The CDR3 DNA sequence: TGCGCCAGCAGCCTGCGCGGTGTGGACACCGGGGAGCTGTTTTTT. Protein sequence: CASSLRGVDTGELFF. The rearrangement links TRBV4-1 to TRBJ2-2; D call uncertain. Germline assignment: CDR1 MGHRA and CDR2 YSYEKL. V was trimmed by 4 bases and J by 3 bases, leaving 12 bases between them. This CDR3 is built from 15 residues.

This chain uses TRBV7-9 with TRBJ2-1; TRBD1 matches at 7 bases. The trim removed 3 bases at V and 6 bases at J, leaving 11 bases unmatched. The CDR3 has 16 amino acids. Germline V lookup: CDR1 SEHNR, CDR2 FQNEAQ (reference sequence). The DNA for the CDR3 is TGTGCCAGCAGCTTGGGGGACAGCCCGGATCCCAATGAGCAGTTCTTC. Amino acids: CASSLGDSPDPNEQFF. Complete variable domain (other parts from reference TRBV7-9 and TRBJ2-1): DTGVSQNPRHKITKRGQNVTFRCDPISEHNRLYWYRQTLGQGPEFLTYFQNEAQLEKSRLLSDRFSAERPKGSFSTLEIQRTEQGDSAMYLCASSLGDSPDPNEQFFGPGTRLTVL.

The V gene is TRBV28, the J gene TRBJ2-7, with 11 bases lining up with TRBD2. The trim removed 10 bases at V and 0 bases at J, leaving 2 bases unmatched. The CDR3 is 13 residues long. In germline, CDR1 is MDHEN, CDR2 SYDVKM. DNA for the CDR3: TGTGCCATCACTAGCGGGGGCTCCTACGAGCAGTACTTC. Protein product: CAITSGGSYEQYF.

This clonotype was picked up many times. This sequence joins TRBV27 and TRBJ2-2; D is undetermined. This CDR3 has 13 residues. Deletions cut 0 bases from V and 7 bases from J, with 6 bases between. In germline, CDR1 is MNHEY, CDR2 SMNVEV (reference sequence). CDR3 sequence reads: CASSLSKGGELFF. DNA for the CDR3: TGTGCCAGCAGTTTATCGAAGGGCGGGGAGCTGTTTTTT.